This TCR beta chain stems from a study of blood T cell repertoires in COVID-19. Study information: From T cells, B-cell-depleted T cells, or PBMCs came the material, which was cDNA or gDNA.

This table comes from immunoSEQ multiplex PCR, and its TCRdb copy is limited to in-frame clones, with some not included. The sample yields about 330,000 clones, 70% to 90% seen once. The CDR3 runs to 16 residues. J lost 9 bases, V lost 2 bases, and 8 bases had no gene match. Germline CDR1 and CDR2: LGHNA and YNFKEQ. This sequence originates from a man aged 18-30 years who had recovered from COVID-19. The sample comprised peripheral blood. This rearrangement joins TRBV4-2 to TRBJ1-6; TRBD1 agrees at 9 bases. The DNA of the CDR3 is TGTGCCAGCAGCCAACTGGGACAGGGTAATGGTTCACCCCTCCACTTT. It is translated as CASSQLGQGNGSPLHF.